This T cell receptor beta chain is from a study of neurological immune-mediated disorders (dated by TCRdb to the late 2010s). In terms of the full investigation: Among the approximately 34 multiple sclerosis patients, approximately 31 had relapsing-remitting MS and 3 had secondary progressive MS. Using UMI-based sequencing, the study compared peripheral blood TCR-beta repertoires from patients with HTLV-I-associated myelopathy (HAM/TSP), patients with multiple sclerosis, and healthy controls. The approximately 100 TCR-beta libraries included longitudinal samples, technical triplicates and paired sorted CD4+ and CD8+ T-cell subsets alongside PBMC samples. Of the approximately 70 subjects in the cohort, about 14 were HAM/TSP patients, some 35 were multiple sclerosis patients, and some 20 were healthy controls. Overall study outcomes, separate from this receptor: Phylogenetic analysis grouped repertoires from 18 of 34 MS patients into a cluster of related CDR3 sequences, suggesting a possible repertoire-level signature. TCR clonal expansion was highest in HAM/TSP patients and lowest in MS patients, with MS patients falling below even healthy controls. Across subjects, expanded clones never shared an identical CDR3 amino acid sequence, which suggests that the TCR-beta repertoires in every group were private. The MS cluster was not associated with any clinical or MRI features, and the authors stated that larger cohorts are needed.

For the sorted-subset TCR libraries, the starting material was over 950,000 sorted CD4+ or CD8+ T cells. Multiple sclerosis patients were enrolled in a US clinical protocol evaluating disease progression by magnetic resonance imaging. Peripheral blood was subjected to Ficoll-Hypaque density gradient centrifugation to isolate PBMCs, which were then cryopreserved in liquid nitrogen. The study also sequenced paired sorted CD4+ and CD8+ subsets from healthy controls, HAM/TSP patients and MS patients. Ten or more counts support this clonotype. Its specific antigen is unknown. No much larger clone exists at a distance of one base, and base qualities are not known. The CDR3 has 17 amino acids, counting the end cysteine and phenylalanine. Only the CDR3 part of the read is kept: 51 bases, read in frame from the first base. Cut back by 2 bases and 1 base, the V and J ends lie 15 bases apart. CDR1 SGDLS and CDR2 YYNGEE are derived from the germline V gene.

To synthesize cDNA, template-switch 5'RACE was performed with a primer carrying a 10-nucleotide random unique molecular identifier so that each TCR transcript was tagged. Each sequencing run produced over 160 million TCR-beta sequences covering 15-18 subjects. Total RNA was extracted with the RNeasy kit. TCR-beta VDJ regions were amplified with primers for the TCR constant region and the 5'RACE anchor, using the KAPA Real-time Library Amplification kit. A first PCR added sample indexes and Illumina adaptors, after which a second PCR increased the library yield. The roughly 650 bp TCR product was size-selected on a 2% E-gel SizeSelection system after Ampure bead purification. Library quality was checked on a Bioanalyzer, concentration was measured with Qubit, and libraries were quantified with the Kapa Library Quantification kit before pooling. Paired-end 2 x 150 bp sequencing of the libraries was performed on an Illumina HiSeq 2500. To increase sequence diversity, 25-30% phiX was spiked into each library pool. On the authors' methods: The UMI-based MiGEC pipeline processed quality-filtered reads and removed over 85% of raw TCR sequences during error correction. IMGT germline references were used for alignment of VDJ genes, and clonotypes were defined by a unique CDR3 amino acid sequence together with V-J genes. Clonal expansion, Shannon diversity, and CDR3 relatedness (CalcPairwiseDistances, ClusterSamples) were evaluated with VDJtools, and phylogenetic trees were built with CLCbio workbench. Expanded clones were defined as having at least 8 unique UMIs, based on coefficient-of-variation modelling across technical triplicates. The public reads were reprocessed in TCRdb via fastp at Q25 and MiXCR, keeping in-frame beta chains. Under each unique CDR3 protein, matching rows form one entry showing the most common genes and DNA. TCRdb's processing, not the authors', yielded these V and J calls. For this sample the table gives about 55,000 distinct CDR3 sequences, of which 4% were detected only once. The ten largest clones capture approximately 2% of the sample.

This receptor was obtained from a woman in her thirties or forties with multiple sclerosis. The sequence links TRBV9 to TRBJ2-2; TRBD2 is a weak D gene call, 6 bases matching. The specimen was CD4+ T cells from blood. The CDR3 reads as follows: CASSVNVRDWNTGELFF. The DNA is TGTGCCAGCAGCGTCAATGTCCGGGACTGGAACACCGGGGAGCTGTTTTTT.